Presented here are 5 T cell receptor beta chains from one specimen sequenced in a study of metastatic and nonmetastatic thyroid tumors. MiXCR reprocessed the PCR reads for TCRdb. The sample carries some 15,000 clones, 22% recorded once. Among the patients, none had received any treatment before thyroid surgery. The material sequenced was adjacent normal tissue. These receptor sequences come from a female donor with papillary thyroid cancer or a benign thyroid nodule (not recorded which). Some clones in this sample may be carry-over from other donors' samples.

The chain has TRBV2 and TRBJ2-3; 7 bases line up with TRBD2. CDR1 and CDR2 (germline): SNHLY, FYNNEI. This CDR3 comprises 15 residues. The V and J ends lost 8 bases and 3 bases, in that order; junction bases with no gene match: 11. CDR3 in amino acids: CASGTIGSVTDTQYF. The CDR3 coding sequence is TGTGCCAGCGGGACTATCGGGAGTGTAACAGATACGCAGTATTTT.

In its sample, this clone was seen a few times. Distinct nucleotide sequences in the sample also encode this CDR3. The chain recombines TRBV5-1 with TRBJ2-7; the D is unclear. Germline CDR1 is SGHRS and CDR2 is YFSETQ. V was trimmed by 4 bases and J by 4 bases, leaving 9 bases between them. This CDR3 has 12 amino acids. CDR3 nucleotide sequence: TGCGCCAGCAGCCGTGACGGTTACGAGCAGTACTTC. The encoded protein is CASSRDGYEQYF.

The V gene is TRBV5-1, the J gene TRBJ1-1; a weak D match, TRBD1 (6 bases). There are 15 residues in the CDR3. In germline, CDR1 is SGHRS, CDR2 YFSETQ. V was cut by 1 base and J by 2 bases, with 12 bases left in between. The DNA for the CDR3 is TGCGCCAGCAGCTTGAGGGGGAGGACTAACACTGAAGCTTTCTTT. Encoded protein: CASSLRGRTNTEAFF.

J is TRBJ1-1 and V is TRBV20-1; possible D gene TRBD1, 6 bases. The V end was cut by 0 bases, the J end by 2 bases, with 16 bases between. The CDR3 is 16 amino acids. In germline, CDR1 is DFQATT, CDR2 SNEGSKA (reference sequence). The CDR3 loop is CSARDTGQLINTEAFF. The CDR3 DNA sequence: TGCAGTGCTAGAGATACAGGACAGCTCATCAACACTGAAGCTTTCTTT.

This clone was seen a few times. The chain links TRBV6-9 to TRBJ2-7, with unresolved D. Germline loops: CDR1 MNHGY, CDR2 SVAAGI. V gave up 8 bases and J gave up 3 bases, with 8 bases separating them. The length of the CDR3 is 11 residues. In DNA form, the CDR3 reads TGTGCCAGCGGTATTGGCTACGAGCAGTACTTC. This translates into CASGIGYEQYF.